The 16 T cell receptor beta chains listed next were all sequenced from one sample in a study of cytomegalovirus exposure and HLA in healthy donors. Primers included in the PCR were 60 Vbeta and 13 Jbeta primers. This table comes from immunoSEQ multiplex PCR, and its TCRdb copy is limited to in-frame clones, with some not included. The sample consists of approximately 120,000 clones, 75% to 85% of them appearing once. Sequencing was done on a sample of PBMCs. These TCRs come from a man aged 50 or older in good health and CMV-seronegative.

The genes are TRBV5-1 and TRBJ2-7; D possibly corresponds to TRBD2 (5 bases). Germline V lookup: CDR1 SGHRS, CDR2 YFSETQ. CDR3 size: 16 residues. The germline V and J ends were trimmed by 4 bases and 0 bases, with 17 bases remaining between them. The CDR3 DNA is TGCGCCAGCAGCCGGAACCCTAGCACGGTCTCCTACGAGCAGTACTTC. Translating it yields CASSRNPSTVSYEQYF.

The CDR3 here is CSVDTRTANYGYTF. In DNA, the CDR3 is TGCAGCGTTGATACACGGACAGCCAACTATGGCTACACCTTC. The chain is built from TRBV29-1 and TRBJ1-2; tentative D call: TRBD1 (6 bases). The germline V gene encodes CDR1 SQVTM and CDR2 ANQGSEA. Deletions cut 3 bases from V and 2 bases from J, with 13 bases between. This CDR3 is built from 14 residues.

The chain combines TRBV2 with TRBJ2-7, with 7 bases identical to TRBD1. CDR1 SNHLY and CDR2 FYNNEI come from the germline V gene. J gave up 5 bases and V 6 bases, and 4 bases lay outside the gene matches. The CDR3 sequence is 12 residues long. Here the CDR3 DNA reads TGTGCCAGCAGCACAGGGGTGAACGAGCAGTACGTC. It yields the protein CASSTGVNEQYV.

The rearrangement joins TRBV18 to TRBJ1-2; possible D gene TRBD1, 6 bases. The ends were cut back, 1 base at V and 1 base at J, with 10 bases in the middle. Germline V gene sequence: CDR1 KGHSH, CDR2 LQKENI. The CDR3 spans 15 residues. The CDR3 nucleotides are TGTGCCAGCTCACCACTCCCAGGGGATAACTATGGCTACACCTTC. Translation: CASSPLPGDNYGYTF.

This clone was picked up a small number of times. CDR3 protein: CASSRQGLAQYF. CDR3 sequence (DNA): TGTGCCAGCAGTCGACAGGGGTTAGCACAGTATTTT. The rearrangement joins TRBV27 to TRBJ2-3, with TRBD1 identical over 8 bases. The CDR3 sequence is 12 residues long. Germline CDR1 MNHEY, CDR2 SMNVEV (reference sequence). Trimming took 5 bases from V and 12 from J; bases not matched to a gene: 7.

The chain uses TRBV7-2 and TRBJ2-3; possible D gene TRBD2, 7 bases. Germline-derived CDR1 and CDR2 are SGHTA and FQGNSA. CDR3 size: 15 residues. The V end lost 1 base, the J end lost 2 bases, and 10 bases lay between the germline ends. The CDR3 DNA is TGTGCCAGCAGCTTAGGGGGGGGCTACACAGATACGCAGTATTTT. Translating gives CASSLGGGYTDTQYF.

The chain has TRBV6-1 and TRBJ2-7, with 9 bases identical to TRBD1. This CDR3 spans 16 amino acids. The trim removed 0 bases at V and 4 bases at J, leaving 7 bases unmatched. Germline assignment: CDR1 MNHNS and CDR2 SASEGT. The CDR3 here is CASSEASGTGRYEQYF. Written as DNA, the CDR3 is TGTGCCAGCAGTGAAGCTTCAGGGACAGGGAGATACGAGCAGTACTTC.

The gene calls are TRBV6-1 and TRBJ2-1; tentative D call: TRBD2 (6 bases). Germline V gene lookup returns CDR1 MNHNS and CDR2 SASEGT. The CDR3 totals 15 residues. V dropped 2 bases and J dropped 3 bases, with 11 bases sitting between them. The CDR3: CASSERGGDYNEQFF. DNA for the CDR3: TGTGCCAGCAGTGAACGGGGAGGAGACTACAATGAGCAGTTCTTC.

The chain is built from TRBV5-1 and TRBJ2-3; tentatively, D is TRBD2 (6 bases). Germline CDR1 and CDR2: SGHRS and YFSETQ. The V gene lost 4 bases and the J gene lost 0 bases, with 18 bases spanning the gap. The CDR3 has 17 residues. The CDR3 is CASSHPAGRLSTDTQYF. The CDR3, as DNA: TGCGCCAGCAGCCATCCAGCGGGTAGACTTAGCACAGATACGCAGTATTTT.

This chain joins TRBV6-1 and TRBJ2-1, with a tentative D call TRBD2 (7 bases). The CDR3 spans 15 residues. In germline, CDR1 is MNHNS, CDR2 SASEGT. V was shortened by 3 bases and J by 9 bases, with 18 bases between the two germline ends. In DNA, the CDR3 is TGTGCCAGCAGTGATGGGGGGGGGCATGGACCTGAGCAGTTCTTC. Protein sequence: CASSDGGGHGPEQFF.

This clone was found once. The chain links TRBV11-2 to TRBJ2-2, with 14 bases identical to TRBD2. CDR3 size: 15 residues. From germline, CDR1 is SGHAT and CDR2 FQNNGV. The J segment lost 5 bases and the V segment lost 5 bases, leaving 1 base of the junction unmatched. CDR3 region: CASSGTSGRTGELFF. CDR3 nucleotides: TGTGCCAGCAGCGGGACTAGCGGGAGAACCGGGGAGCTGTTTTTT. The entire variable domain, with the rest obtained from reference TRBV11-2 and TRBJ2-2, is as follows: EAGVAQSPRYKIIEKRQSVAFWCNPISGHATLYWYQQILGQGPKLLIQFQNNGVVDDSQLPKDRFSAERLKGVDSTLKIQPAKLEDSAVYLCASSGTSGRTGELFFGEGSRLTVL.

The CDR3 reads CASSYQGSPGTQPQHF. The CDR3 DNA follows: TGTGCCAGCAGTTACCAAGGTAGTCCGGGTACTCAGCCCCAGCATTTT. The V call is TRBV6-5, the J call TRBJ1-5; D remains unclear. This CDR3 is 16 amino acids long. Germline CDR1 is MNHEY and CDR2 is SVGAGI. Trimming removed 2 bases from V and 6 bases from J, with 17 bases in between.

The chain links TRBV9 to TRBJ2-3, with D possibly being TRBD2 (6 bases). The CDR3 extends over 16 amino acids. Germline CDR1 is SGDLS and CDR2 is YYNGEE. V was pared by 0 bases and J by 4 bases, with 15 bases between. CDR3 sequence reads: CASSVVGTGEPDTQYF. The CDR3, as DNA: TGTGCCAGCAGCGTAGTGGGGACGGGGGAGCCAGATACGCAGTATTTT.

This clone has a single count. The chain recombines TRBV11-1 with TRBJ2-5; 7 nucleotides agree with TRBD1. The J call is uncertain, as TRBJ2-7 better fits the DNA end. Germline assignment: CDR1 SGHAT and CDR2 FQDESV (reference sequence). The CDR3 spans 14 residues. The CDR3: CASSQQGQNYEQYF. The CDR3 bases are TGTGCCAGCAGCCAGCAGGGACAGAACTACGAGCAGTACTTC.

J is TRBJ2-1 and V is TRBV4-3; D gene uncertain. V lost 0 bases, J lost 6 bases, and 15 bases lay in between. The CDR3 is 16 amino acids. Per the germline V gene, CDR1 is LGHNA and CDR2 is YSLEER. The DNA of the CDR3 is TGCGCCAGCAGCCAAGATCCCTCAACATGGGCCAATGAGCAGTTCTTC. This translates into CASSQDPSTWANEQFF.

The chain carries TRBV28 and TRBJ2-3, with D possibly matching TRBD1 (8 bases). The CDR3 is 15 amino acids. The germline V gene encodes CDR1 MDHEN and CDR2 SYDVKM. Trimming shortened V by 6 bases and J by 0 bases, and 13 bases separated the two germline ends. The CDR3 nucleotides read TGTGCCAGCAGAACAGGGGGGGGAAGCACAGATACGCAGTATTTT. Its protein product is CASRTGGGSTDTQYF. The variable domain in full, with the rest retrieved from reference TRBV28 and TRBJ2-3, is DVKVTQSSRYLVKRTGEKVFLECVQDMDHENMFWYRQDPGLGLRLIYFSYDVKMKEKGDIPEGYSVSREKKERFSLILESASTNQTSMYLCASRTGGGSTDTQYFGPGTRLTVL.